The 30 T cell receptor beta chains below all came from one sample that was sequenced in a study of blood T cell repertoires in COVID-19. Sequenced by immunoSEQ multiplex PCR; TCRdb stores in-frame clones only, minus some. The repertoire includes 350,000 to 400,000 clones, approximately 88% of them detected once, and about 3% sits in the top ten. Specimen: peripheral blood. The origin of the receptors is a woman aged 30 to 39 with COVID-19, enrolled during active disease.

The genes are TRBV5-6 and TRBJ1-5; D remains ambiguous. CDR3 length: 15 amino acids. Germline CDR1 SGHDT, CDR2 YYEEEE. The V end was cut by 1 base, the J end by 0 bases, with 8 bases between. The chain's CDR3 is CASSLYHYSNQPQHF. CDR3 in DNA: TGTGCCAGCAGCTTGTATCACTATAGCAATCAGCCCCAGCATTTT. Supplemented by reference TRBV5-6 and TRBJ1-5, the full variable domain reads DAGVTQSPTHLIKTRGQQVTLRCSPKSGHDTVSWYQQALGQGPQFIFQYYEEEERQRGNFPDRFSGHQFPNYSSELNVNALLLGDSALYLCASSLYHYSNQPQHFGDGTRLSIL.

The chain couples TRBV5-1 to TRBJ2-7; possible D gene TRBD1, 6 bases. The CDR3 runs 12 residues. Germline values: CDR1 SGHRS, CDR2 YFSETQ. V lost 0 bases, J lost 6 bases, and 7 bases lay in between. The CDR3 protein is CASSLEGVEQYF. Written as DNA, the CDR3 is TGCGCCAGCAGCTTGGAGGGGGTCGAGCAGTACTTC.

This chain joins TRBV28 and TRBJ2-1; 15 positions match TRBD2. With 5 bases clipped from V and 9 bases from J, the junction kept 11 bases outside the gene matches. The CDR3 covers 17 residues. The V gene's germline CDR1 is MDHEN and CDR2 SYDVKM. The CDR3 DNA reads TGTGCCAGCAGTCTCACCGGACTAGCGGGGGGGCCCTCTGAGCAGTTCTTC. Protein sequence: CASSLTGLAGGPSEQFF.

J is TRBJ1-5 and V is TRBV19, with TRBD1 matching 12 bases. Trimming cost V 4 bases and J 3 bases; bases outside gene matches: 7. CDR3 length: 17 amino acids. Germline values: CDR1 LNHDA, CDR2 SQIVND (reference sequence). The CDR3 spells CASSNPGQGADNQPQHF. CDR3 sequence (DNA): TGTGCCAGTAGTAACCCGGGACAGGGGGCGGACAATCAGCCCCAGCATTTT.

In this sample, this clone turned up once. This rearrangement joins TRBV12-3 or TRBV12-4 to TRBJ2-7, with 8 bases identical to TRBD1. V gave up 8 bases and J gave up 5 bases; unmatched junction bases: 8. The CDR3 sequence is 13 residues long. Here the CDR3 reads CASGRTGSNEQYF. DNA of the CDR3: TGTGCCAGCGGCCGGACAGGGTCAAACGAGCAGTACTTC.

V gene TRBV7-2 combines with J gene TRBJ1-2, with 8 bases aligning to TRBD1. V lost 6 bases to trimming and J lost 2 bases; unmatched junction nucleotides: 11. CDR3 length: 16 amino acids. In germline, CDR1 is SGHTA, CDR2 FQGNSA. In DNA form, the CDR3 reads TGTGCCAGCAGTCCAGTGGGCGGGACAGGAAACTATGGCTACACCTTC. It specifies CASSPVGGTGNYGYTF.

The chain links TRBV30 to TRBJ2-1; no firm D call. This CDR3 comprises 11 residues. Germline V CDR1 and CDR2: GTSNPN, SVGIG (reference sequence). V lost 2 bases and J lost 8, with 7 bases in between. CDR3 coding DNA: TGTGCCTGGAGTCGCGAACATGAGCAGTTCTTC. Protein: CAWSREHEQFF.

The table lists this clone with a few counts. The rearrangement joins TRBV10-1 to TRBJ1-1, with D possibly being TRBD1 (6 bases). There are 15 residues in the CDR3. V dropped 2 bases and J dropped 1 base, with 11 bases sitting between them. In germline, CDR1 is WNHNN, CDR2 SYGVQD (reference sequence). The chain's CDR3 is CASSEGGDPNTEAFF. In nucleotides, the CDR3 is TGCGCCAGCAGTGAGGGGGGCGACCCGAACACTGAAGCTTTCTTT.

The gene calls are TRBV7-9 and TRBJ1-4; D perhaps matches TRBD1 (6 bases). The CDR3 consists of 13 residues. Trimming removed 11 bases at V and 8 bases at J, with 18 bases between. The V gene's germline CDR1 is SEHNR and CDR2 FQNEAQ (reference sequence). CDR3 sequence: CAGDNRTAEKLFF. CDR3 in DNA: TGTGCCGGAGACAACCGGACAGCCGAAAAACTGTTTTTT.

The chain recombines TRBV6-1 with TRBJ1-1, with 11 bases that match TRBD1. The CDR3 extends over 17 amino acids. Germline lookup yields CDR1 MNHNS and CDR2 SASEGT. The J segment lost 6 bases and the V segment lost 2 bases, leaving 11 bases of the junction unmatched. CDR3 in amino acids: CASSERRTGGAGSEAFF. The DNA of the CDR3 is TGTGCCAGCAGTGAACGGAGGACAGGGGGCGCAGGCTCTGAAGCTTTCTTT.

The chain combines TRBV7-9 with TRBJ1-6; the D gene is possibly TRBD1 (5 bases). The CDR3 is made up of 15 amino acids. V dropped 1 base and J dropped 11 bases, with 15 bases sitting between them. The V gene's germline CDR1 is SEHNR and CDR2 FQNEAQ (reference sequence). As DNA, the CDR3 is TGTGCCAGCAGCTTAGACACTGGGGCAGGTCCACCCCTCCACTTT. This encodes CASSLDTGAGPPLHF.

The chain uses TRBV5-8 and TRBJ2-3; 14 nucleotides match TRBD2. In germline, CDR1 is SGHTS, CDR2 YDEGEE. The CDR3 length is 17 residues. V dropped 3 bases and J dropped 5; count of bases not matched to a gene: 8. CDR3: CASSWGTSGSLGDTQYF. The CDR3 bases are TGTGCCAGCAGCTGGGGGACTAGCGGGAGCCTAGGAGATACGCAGTATTTT.

The V gene is TRBV7-9, the J gene TRBJ1-5; D remains ambiguous. Trimming left V 1 base short and J 2 bases short, with 15 bases between. CDR3 length: 17 amino acids. Germline V gene sequence: CDR1 SEHNR, CDR2 FQNEAQ (reference sequence). The DNA for the CDR3 is TGTGCCAGCAGCTTAGGAGGCAGACCGATAGGCAATCAGCCCCAGCATTTT. Protein sequence: CASSLGGRPIGNQPQHF.

J is TRBJ2-1 and V is TRBV6-5; no clear D. The CDR3 length is 13 residues. V lost 2 bases, J lost 9 bases, and 11 bases lay in between. Germline V gene sequence: CDR1 MNHEY, CDR2 SVGAGI. CDR3 sequence: CASSYPPVTEQFF. CDR3 nucleotide sequence: TGTGCCAGCAGTTACCCCCCGGTCACTGAGCAGTTCTTC.

This clone was picked up one time. CDR3: CSVDAGSGEQYF. The CDR3 nucleotides read TGCAGCGTTGATGCGGGATCCGGCGAGCAGTACTTC. The gene calls are TRBV29-1 and TRBJ2-7, with a possible D match to TRBD2 (6 bases). The germline V and J ends were trimmed by 3 bases and 6 bases, with 12 bases remaining between them. CDR1 and CDR2 (germline): SQVTM, ANQGSEA. The CDR3 covers 12 residues.

The chain combines TRBV3-1 (or the pseudogene TRBV3-2) with TRBJ1-5; D gene ambiguous. This CDR3 spans 14 amino acids. The germline CDR1 and CDR2 sequences are LGHDT and YNNKEL (reference sequence). Trimming removed 3 bases from V and 9 bases from J, with 15 bases in between. CDR3 bases: TGTGCCAGCAGCCACCCCCGGGTGAGTCCGCCCCAGCATTTT. Translation: CASSHPRVSPPQHF.

The J gene is TRBJ1-4, the V gene TRBV9, with D hard to call. The CDR3 is made up of 15 amino acids. V was shortened by 0 bases and J by 5 bases, with 11 bases between the two germline ends. Germline-derived CDR1 and CDR2 are SGDLS and YYNGEE. The CDR3 loop reads CASSVGQLGNEKLFF. In DNA, the CDR3 is TGTGCCAGCAGCGTAGGTCAGCTAGGCAATGAAAAACTGTTTTTT. The variable domain in full, with the rest retrieved from reference TRBV9 and TRBJ1-4, is DSGVTQTPKHLITATGQRVTLRCSPRSGDLSVYWYQQSLDQGLQFLIQYYNGEERAKGNILERFSAQQFPDLHSELNLSSLELGDSALYFCASSVGQLGNEKLFFGSGTQLSVL.

The chain links TRBV5-1 to TRBJ2-3; 7 bases align to TRBD1. V was clipped by 4 bases and J by 2 bases; unmatched bases: 7. Germline lookup yields CDR1 SGHRS and CDR2 YFSETQ. This CDR3 region has 15 residues. CDR3 in amino acids: CASSRGQELTDTQYF. The CDR3 region has the DNA TGCGCCAGCAGCAGAGGACAGGAGCTCACAGATACGCAGTATTTT.

The gene calls are TRBV4-1 and TRBJ2-1; the match to TRBD2 covers 12 bases. Looked up from germline, CDR1 is MGHRA and CDR2 is YSYEKL. Trimming cost V 0 bases and J 4 bases; bases outside gene matches: 1. The CDR3 spans 16 residues. The CDR3 sequence is CASSQEGLAGYNEQFF. The DNA of the CDR3 is TGCGCCAGCAGCCAAGAAGGACTAGCGGGGTACAATGAGCAGTTCTTC.

This clone has just a few counts. The CDR3 loop reads CASSFFRGLGRSVTDTQYF. The CDR3 nucleotides are TGTGCCAGCAGTTTTTTTAGGGGGCTGGGACGCAGCGTCACAGATACGCAGTATTTT. The rearrangement links TRBV27 to TRBJ2-3, with TRBD1 identical over 7 bases. Per the germline V gene, CDR1 is MNHEY and CDR2 is SMNVEV (reference sequence). V shed 3 bases and J 2 bases; nucleotides not matched to a gene: 17. This CDR3 contains 19 residues.

In its sample, this clone was seen once. The CDR3 sequence is CASTRTGDRETQYF. The DNA for the CDR3 is TGTGCCAGTACCAGGACAGGGGATCGGGAGACCCAGTACTTC. The chain has TRBV19 and TRBJ2-5; 9 bases line up with TRBD1. The CDR3 is made up of 14 amino acids. Germline CDR1 and CDR2: LNHDA and SQIVND (reference sequence). V was clipped by 7 bases and J by 5 bases; unmatched bases: 8.

The gene calls are TRBV6-2 or TRBV6-3 and TRBJ2-3, with 8 positions matching TRBD2. Germline V CDR1 and CDR2: MNHEY, SVGEGT. The trim removed 4 bases at V and 0 bases at J, leaving 3 bases unmatched. The CDR3 is 15 amino acids. The CDR3 is CASSWLAGSTDTQYF. For the CDR3, the DNA is TGTGCCAGCAGTTGGCTAGCGGGTAGCACAGATACGCAGTATTTT.

The chain carries TRBV12-3 or TRBV12-4 and TRBJ1-2; D ambiguous. Trimming shortened V by 7 bases and J by 0 bases, and 6 bases separated the two germline ends. The CDR3 is 12 residues long. CDR3 nucleotide sequence: TGTGCCAGCACCCCCGCTAACTATGGCTACACCTTC. It codes for CASTPANYGYTF.

This rearrangement joins TRBV11-3 to TRBJ1-6; TRBD1 matches at 9 bases. V trimming: 5 bases; J trimming: 10 bases; junction bases outside the gene matches: 12. This CDR3 has 16 amino acids. Germline-derived CDR1 and CDR2 are SGHNT and YENEEA. Written as DNA, the CDR3 is TGTGCCAGCAGCCAAAACTTCGGGACAGGGCGGTCACCCCTCCACTTT. The encoded protein is CASSQNFGTGRSPLHF.

The chain couples TRBV25-1 to TRBJ1-1; TRBD1 aligns across 7 bases. Germline V gene sequence: CDR1 MGHDK, CDR2 SYGVNS. The CDR3 is made up of 15 amino acids. The ends lost 2 bases at V and 10 bases at J; junction bases unmatched: 13. The CDR3 nucleotides read TGTGCCAGCAGTGAAGAGGGCAGGGGGGCTCCGGGAGCTTTCTTT. It specifies CASSEEGRGAPGAFF.

The CDR3, as DNA: TGTGCCAGCAGCGCAGACAGATCCTACGAGCAGTACTTC. Translation gives CASSADRSYEQYF. The chain uses TRBV2 and TRBJ2-7; tentative D call: TRBD1 (5 bases). CDR1 and CDR2 (germline): SNHLY, FYNNEI. Trimming stripped 6 bases from V and 1 base from J, with 10 bases between. CDR3 length: 13 amino acids.

V usage is TRBV29-1 and J usage is TRBJ1-1, with D perhaps TRBD1 (6 bases). Trimming removed 7 bases at V and 6 bases at J, with 18 bases between. The CDR3 runs to 13 residues. Germline values: CDR1 SQVTM, CDR2 ANQGSEA. CDR3 in DNA: TGCAGCGCTCAAGGTGGGGGCCTGGCTGAAGCTTTCTTT. This gives the protein CSAQGGGLAEAFF.

The chain links TRBV24-1 to TRBJ2-1; a possible D gene is TRBD1 (6 bases). Looked up from germline, CDR1 is KGHDR and CDR2 is SFDVKD. Trimming stripped 5 bases from V and 3 bases from J, with 7 bases between. The CDR3 contains 13 residues. The CDR3 here is CATSVQGYNEQFF. The CDR3, as DNA: TGTGCCACCAGTGTACAGGGCTACAATGAGCAGTTCTTC.

This clone was recorded only once. The chain employs TRBV28 and TRBJ1-1; D unresolved. Germline V gene data show CDR1 as MDHEN and CDR2 as SYDVKM. V lost 5 bases, J lost 5 bases, and 15 bases lay in between. The CDR3 runs to 14 residues. CDR3 sequence: CASSPPHARTEAFF. The CDR3 DNA reads as TGTGCCAGCAGTCCCCCCCACGCCCGGACTGAAGCTTTCTTT.

The rearrangement uses TRBV7-2 and TRBJ1-2, with D possibly matching TRBD1 (5 bases). Germline V gene data show CDR1 as SGHTA and CDR2 as FQGNSA. V lost 1 base and J 8 bases, leaving 11 bases between the germline ends. The CDR3 runs 13 residues. Here the CDR3 reads CASSLGRRGGYTF. The CDR3 nucleotides are TGTGCCAGCAGCTTAGGTCGGAGGGGAGGCTACACCTTC.